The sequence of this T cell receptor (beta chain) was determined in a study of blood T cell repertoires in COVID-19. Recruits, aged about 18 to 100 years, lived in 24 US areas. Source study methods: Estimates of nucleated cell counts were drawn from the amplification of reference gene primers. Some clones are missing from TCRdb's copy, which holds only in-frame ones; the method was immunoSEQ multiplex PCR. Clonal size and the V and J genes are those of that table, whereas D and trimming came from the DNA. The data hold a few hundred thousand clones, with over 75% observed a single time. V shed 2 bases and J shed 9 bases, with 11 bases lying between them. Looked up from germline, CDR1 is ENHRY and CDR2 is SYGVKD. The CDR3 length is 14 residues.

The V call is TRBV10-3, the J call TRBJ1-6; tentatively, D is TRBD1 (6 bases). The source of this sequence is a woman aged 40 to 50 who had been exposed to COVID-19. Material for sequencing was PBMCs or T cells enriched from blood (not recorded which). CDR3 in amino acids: CAISEALGGSPLHF. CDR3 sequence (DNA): TGTGCCATCAGTGAGGCACTAGGGGGTTCACCCCTCCACTTT.